Below, one T cell receptor (beta chain) is given with its context. Its matching antigen is unknown. The sample belongs to a study of T-cell reconstitution after alpha-beta-depleted transplantation in children. Study results and limitations: Diversity and T-cell counts at one year after transplant derived mostly from new T cells.

The germline V gene has CDR1 DFQATT and CDR2 SNEGSKA (reference sequence). CDR3 length: 10 amino acids. Deletions cut 6 bases from V and 12 bases from J, with 14 bases between. A TCRbeta library incorporating unique molecular identifiers was prepared. TCRdb passed the PCR reads through MiXCR, listing each CDR3 protein once. The sample gives some 450,000 distinct CDR3 sequences, about 45% of which show up once; approximately 25% is in the top ten. The V and J genes are TRBV20-1 and TRBJ2-5; D may be TRBD2 (5 bases). The sample was PBMCs, taken before TCRalphabeta/CD19-depleted stem cell transplant. The sequence was obtained from a girl aged 2 to 9 with aplastic anemia, due to receive a stem cell transplant. CDR3 DNA: TGCAGTGCGACCCTGGACGGGGAGTACTTC. This gives the protein CSATLDGEYF.